The TCR beta chain under discussion was sequenced for a study of T cell changes during pregnancy in multiple sclerosis. Trimming cost V 3 bases and J 5 bases, with 13 bases left between them. This CDR3 has 14 amino acids. Germline V lookup: CDR1 MNHEY, CDR2 SMNVEV (reference sequence). Method: immunoSEQ multiplex PCR; TCRdb's copy keeps in-frame clones and lacks some. The repertoire holds roughly 40,000 clones, with roughly 94% as singletons. The sequence derives from a female donor with multiple sclerosis, enrolled in a pregnancy study. The material was peripheral blood, obtained in the third trimester of pregnancy. The J gene is TRBJ2-5, the V gene TRBV27; D may be TRBD2 (5 bases). DNA of the CDR3: TGTGCCAGCAGTTTGTCACGTCCGGGGGAGACCCAGTACTTC. It specifies CASSLSRPGETQYF.